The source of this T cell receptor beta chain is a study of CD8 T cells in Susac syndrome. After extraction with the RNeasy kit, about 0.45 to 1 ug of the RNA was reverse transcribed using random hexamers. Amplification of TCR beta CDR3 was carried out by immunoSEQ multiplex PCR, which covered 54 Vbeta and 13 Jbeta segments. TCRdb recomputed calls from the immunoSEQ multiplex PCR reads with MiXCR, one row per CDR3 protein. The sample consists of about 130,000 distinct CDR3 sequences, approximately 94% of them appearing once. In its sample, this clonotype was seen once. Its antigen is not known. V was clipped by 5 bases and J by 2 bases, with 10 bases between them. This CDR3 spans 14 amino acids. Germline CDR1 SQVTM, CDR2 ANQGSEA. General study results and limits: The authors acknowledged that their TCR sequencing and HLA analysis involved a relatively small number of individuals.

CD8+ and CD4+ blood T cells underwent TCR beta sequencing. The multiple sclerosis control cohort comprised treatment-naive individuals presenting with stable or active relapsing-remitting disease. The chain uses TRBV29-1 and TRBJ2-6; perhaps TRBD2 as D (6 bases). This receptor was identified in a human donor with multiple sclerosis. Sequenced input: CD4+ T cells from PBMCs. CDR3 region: CSVRGIAGANVLTF. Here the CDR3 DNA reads TGCAGCGTTCGGGGGATCGCTGGGGCCAACGTCCTGACTTTC.